The 18 T cell receptor beta chains below come from one sample, sequenced in a study of metastatic and nonmetastatic thyroid tumors. Not a single patient had been given any form of treatment at any point before undergoing thyroid surgery. TCRdb re-analyzed the PCR reads through MiXCR. This table has fewer than 70,000 clones, 25% to 35% appearing once. Sequenced input: blood. These receptors all come from a female donor with papillary thyroid cancer or a benign thyroid nodule (not recorded which). Some clones in this sample may be carry-over from other donors' samples.

The chain couples TRBV10-3 to TRBJ2-1; TRBD2 aligns across 8 bases. J gave up 4 bases and V 4 bases, and 9 bases lay outside the gene matches. The germline V gene encodes CDR1 ENHRY and CDR2 SYGVKD. The CDR3 has 16 amino acids. The CDR3 loop is CAISGMTSETYNEQFF. In DNA, the CDR3 is TGTGCCATCAGTGGAATGACTAGCGAGACTTACAATGAGCAGTTCTTC.

J is TRBJ2-1 and V is TRBV20-1, with TRBD1 matching over 8 bases. There are 15 residues in the CDR3. Losses at the gene ends were 2 bases for V and 4 bases for J; bases not matched to a gene: 7. Germline values: CDR1 DFQATT, CDR2 SNEGSKA (reference sequence). CDR3 DNA sequence: TGCAGTGCTAGATCCCCGGACAGGGATTACAATGAGCAGTTCTTC. It yields the protein CSARSPDRDYNEQFF.

This clone is medium-sized within its sample. The chain carries TRBV28 and TRBJ1-3; possibly TRBD1 for D (5 bases). This CDR3 has 17 residues. Trimming took 5 bases from V and 1 from J, leaving 18 bases between them. The germline V gene has CDR1 MDHEN and CDR2 SYDVKM. CDR3 protein: CASSLWRSGLSGNTIYF. The CDR3, as DNA: TGTGCCAGCAGTCTCTGGCGGTCGGGACTTTCTGGAAACACCATATATTTT.

The chain uses TRBV9 and TRBJ2-3; the D is unclear. V was shortened by 2 bases and J by 1 base, with 8 bases between the two germline ends. The CDR3 is made up of 14 amino acids. The V gene's germline CDR1 is SGDLS and CDR2 YYNGEE. CDR3 in amino acids: CASSVNMGTDTQYF. The CDR3 DNA reads as TGTGCCAGCAGCGTTAATATGGGCACAGATACGCAGTATTTT.

To note about this clone: An end of the junction differs from the germline gene, which may be a read error. V usage is TRBV28 and J usage is TRBJ1-5; the D is unclear. There are 16 residues in the CDR3. Germline values: CDR1 MDHEN, CDR2 SYDVKM. The CDR3 DNA is TGTGCCAGCAGTTTTTGGTCTGCTTGGGGAAATCATCCCCAGCATTTT. Amino acid sequence: CASSFWSAWGNHPQHF.

The chain is built from TRBV28 and TRBJ1-6; no firm D call. With 6 bases removed from V and 7 bases from J, the gap between germline ends came to 13 bases. Germline assignment: CDR1 MDHEN and CDR2 SYDVKM. The CDR3 runs to 14 residues. The CDR3 coding sequence is TGTGCCAGCAGCCCTCGCGGGTCCAATTCACCCCTCCACTTT. This gives the protein CASSPRGSNSPLHF. Drawing the rest from reference TRBV28 and TRBJ1-6, the complete variable domain is DVKVTQSSRYLVKRTGEKVFLECVQDMDHENMFWYRQDPGLGLRLIYFSYDVKMKEKGDIPEGYSVSREKKERFSLILESASTNQTSMYLCASSPRGSNSPLHFGNGTRLTVT.

The J gene is TRBJ1-5, the V gene TRBV30; D not resolved. Per germline, CDR1 GTSNPN and CDR2 SVGIG (reference sequence). The length of the CDR3 is 13 residues. Trimming cost V 6 bases and J 0 bases, with 9 bases left between them. CDR3 residues: CACTDRSNQPQHF. The CDR3 DNA is TGTGCCTGTACCGACCGTAGCAATCAGCCCCAGCATTTT.

This clone was counted only a few times. A much larger clone is a single base away; this may be a read error. Within the sample, other DNA sequences also encode this same CDR3. The CDR3 nucleotides are TGTGCCAGCAGTAATACAGGTTTTGAAGCTTTCTTT. Encoded protein: CASSNTGFEAFF. The chain employs TRBV6-1 and TRBJ1-1, with D possibly TRBD1 on 5 matching bases. CDR3 length equals 12 residues. Germline V CDR1 and CDR2: MNHNS, SASEGT. V was cut by 5 bases and J by 7 bases, with 11 bases left in between.

This clone was observed once. This chain uses TRBV5-1 with TRBJ2-7; D uncertain. The CDR3 is 14 amino acids. Trimming removed 2 bases at V and 3 bases at J, with 12 bases between. CDR1 and CDR2 (germline): SGHRS, YFSETQ. CDR3 sequence: CASSLSVQVYEQYF. The CDR3 DNA sequence: TGCGCCAGCAGCTTATCAGTCCAGGTCTACGAGCAGTACTTC.

The table lists this clone with a few counts. This sequence joins TRBV27 and TRBJ2-7, with D possibly being TRBD2 (6 bases). Trimming stripped 1 base from V and 3 bases from J, with 13 bases between. From germline, CDR1 is MNHEY and CDR2 SMNVEV (reference sequence). The CDR3 length is 15 residues. The CDR3 DNA follows: TGTGCCAGCAGTTTATACTCGGGACTCAACTACGAGCAGTACTTC. This codes for CASSLYSGLNYEQYF.

The chain links TRBV4-3 to TRBJ2-6, with no clear D. This CDR3 spans 16 amino acids. Between the trimmed V and J ends, which lost 0 bases and 0 bases, there was a span of 6 bases. Germline assignment: CDR1 LGHNA and CDR2 YSLEER. CDR3 loop: CASSQDRDSGANVLTF. CDR3 sequence (DNA): TGCGCCAGCAGCCAAGATAGAGACTCTGGGGCCAACGTCCTGACTTTC.

There are a few counts of this clone. This chain uses TRBV5-1 with TRBJ2-7; maybe TRBD1 (6 bases). The CDR3 is made up of 15 amino acids. Germline CDR1 SGHRS, CDR2 YFSETQ. V lost 4 bases and J lost 4, with 18 bases in between. CDR3 DNA sequence: TGCGCCAGCAGCCTAAATCCGGGACACGATTACGAGCAGTACTTC. This encodes CASSLNPGHDYEQYF.

The rearrangement joins TRBV7-6 to TRBJ2-1, with 10 bases matching TRBD2. The CDR3 has 19 amino acids. The germline CDR1 and CDR2 sequences are SGHVS and FNYEAQ. V was clipped by 4 bases and J by 9 bases; unmatched bases: 21. As DNA, the CDR3 is TGTGCCAGCAGCTCCTACGGACTAGCGGAGGCGGCTTTGGATGGTGAGCAGTTCTTC. Protein product: CASSSYGLAEAALDGEQFF.

The chain recombines TRBV11-2 with TRBJ1-2; 7 bases map to TRBD1. From germline, CDR1 is SGHAT and CDR2 FQNNGV. With 2 bases clipped from V and 8 bases from J, the junction kept 5 bases outside the gene matches. CDR3 length: 13 amino acids. CDR3 sequence: CASSLTGASGYTF. The CDR3 DNA reads TGTGCCAGCAGCTTAACAGGGGCGTCGGGCTACACCTTC.

This clone was observed a few times. A much larger clone lies a single base off, so this may be a read error. This chain links TRBV29-1 with TRBJ1-4; perhaps TRBD1 as D (5 bases). Trimming stripped 6 bases from V and 4 bases from J, with 9 bases between. CDR1 is SQVTM, CDR2 ANQGSEA, per germline. The CDR3 has 12 residues. The CDR3 DNA sequence: TGCAGCGTACGGGGGGGTAATGAAAAACTGTTTTTT. Residues: CSVRGGNEKLFF. Supplemented by reference TRBV29-1 and TRBJ1-4, the full variable domain reads SAVISQKPSRDICQRGTSLTIQCQVDSQVTMMFWYRQQPGQSLTLIATANQGSEATYESGFVIDKFPISRPNLTFSTLTVSNMSPEDSSIYLCSVRGGNEKLFFGSGTQLSVL.

The chain links TRBV12-5 to TRBJ1-1, with D unresolved. The CDR3 has 13 residues. Trimming took off 6 bases at V and 4 bases at J, with 12 bases between the two ends. Per the germline V gene, CDR1 is LGHNT and CDR2 is FRNRAP. The CDR3 is CASGFQPGTEAFF. The CDR3 region has the DNA TGTGCTAGTGGATTCCAGCCAGGCACTGAAGCTTTCTTT.

On this clone itself: The sample carries other DNA sequences with the same CDR3. The V call is TRBV2, the J call TRBJ2-7; D is unclear. Per germline, CDR1 SNHLY and CDR2 FYNNEI. There are 11 residues in the CDR3. V was clipped by 0 bases and J by 5 bases, with 2 bases between them. The CDR3 here is CASSEAHEQYF. DNA of the CDR3: TGTGCCAGCAGTGAAGCACACGAGCAGTACTTC.

The chain recombines TRBV20-1 with TRBJ2-7; D remains unclear. Between the trimmed V and J ends, which lost 1 base and 5 bases, there was a span of 15 bases. Germline V gene data show CDR1 as DFQATT and CDR2 as SNEGSKA (reference sequence). CDR3 length: 14 amino acids. The CDR3 protein is CSARGTDFSHEQYF. CDR3 nucleotides: TGCAGTGCTAGAGGGACGGATTTTTCCCACGAGCAGTACTTC.